Following are 30 T cell receptor beta chains from one sample sequenced in a study of blood T cell repertoires in COVID-19. The repertoire was sequenced with immunoSEQ multiplex PCR; TCRdb's copy has only in-frame clones and lacks some. This sample yields 650,000 to 800,000 clones, of which 85% to 90% are seen a single time; roughly 0.26% belongs to the top ten. The sequenced sample consisted of peripheral blood. The receptors derive from a woman aged 18 to 35 with acute or convalescent COVID-19.

This clone is a singleton in its sample. The rearrangement joins TRBV30 to TRBJ1-4, with D hard to call. The V and J ends lost 1 base and 4 bases respectively, with 10 bases between them. This CDR3 contains 14 residues. In germline, CDR1 is GTSNPN, CDR2 SVGIG (reference sequence). The CDR3 is CAWSGASRNEKLFF. The CDR3 bases are TGTGCCTGGAGTGGAGCAAGCCGTAATGAAAAACTGTTTTTT.

The chain links TRBV3-1 (or the pseudogene TRBV3-2) to TRBJ1-4, with 10 bases lining up with TRBD1. The CDR3 loop spans 16 amino acids. Germline V gene sequence: CDR1 LGHDT, CDR2 YNNKEL (reference sequence). Losses at the gene ends were 4 bases for V and 6 bases for J; bases not matched to a gene: 8. The CDR3, as DNA: TGTGCCAGCAGCCCTAAGAGACAGGGGGCATATGAAAAACTGTTTTTT. Protein: CASSPKRQGAYEKLFF.

In this sample, this clone turned up once. V usage is TRBV15 and J usage is TRBJ1-5; D is undetermined. The CDR3 contains 14 residues. With 4 bases removed from V and 4 bases from J, the gap between germline ends came to 11 bases. Germline V gene sequence: CDR1 LNHNV, CDR2 YYDKDF (reference sequence). This CDR3 is CATSKRTENQPQHF. The CDR3 nucleotides are TGTGCCACCAGCAAGCGGACGGAGAATCAGCCCCAGCATTTT.

The chain couples TRBV27 to TRBJ1-1; the D gene is possibly TRBD1 (5 bases). Germline CDR1 and CDR2: MNHEY and SMNVEV (reference sequence). V lost 8 bases and J 3 bases, leaving 16 bases between the germline ends. This CDR3 has 14 amino acids. CDR3 region: CASCPEGAYTEAFF. The CDR3 DNA reads TGTGCCAGCTGCCCAGAAGGGGCGTACACTGAAGCTTTCTTT.

The gene calls are TRBV18 and TRBJ2-5, with D perhaps TRBD1 (5 bases). In germline, CDR1 is KGHSH, CDR2 LQKENI. V lost 3 bases, J lost 5 bases, and 13 bases lay in between. The CDR3 consists of 14 residues. The chain's CDR3 is CASSPWGSTETQYF. The DNA for the CDR3 is TGTGCCAGCTCACCGTGGGGCTCTACGGAGACCCAGTACTTC.

The CDR3 here is CATSDQTPGQNTGELFF. Here the CDR3 DNA reads TGTGCCACCAGTGATCAAACACCGGGACAGAACACCGGGGAGCTGTTTTTT. V and J are TRBV24-1 and TRBJ2-2; TRBD1 is a possible D gene (6 bases). The germline V gene has CDR1 KGHDR and CDR2 SFDVKD. Deletions cut 3 bases from V and 1 base from J, with 14 bases between. The CDR3 length is 17 residues.

This clone occurred a few times. The V and J genes are TRBV27 and TRBJ2-3, with D hard to call. Germline CDR1 reads MNHEY; CDR2 reads SMNVEV (reference sequence). The germline V and J ends were trimmed by 1 base and 12 bases, with 14 bases remaining between them. The CDR3 runs to 13 residues. The CDR3 DNA follows: TGTGCCAGCAGTTTATATTCGCAGGCTCGACAGTATTTT. Translating gives CASSLYSQARQYF.

This chain links TRBV9 with TRBJ1-1; D gene unclear. CDR3 length: 14 amino acids. Trimming stripped 3 bases from V and 4 bases from J, with 13 bases between. From germline, CDR1 is SGDLS and CDR2 YYNGEE. CDR3 sequence: CASSGEGGGTEAFF. The CDR3 region has the DNA TGTGCCAGCAGCGGCGAGGGAGGCGGCACTGAAGCTTTCTTT.

The V and J genes are TRBV12-5 and TRBJ2-5; TRBD2 matches at 9 bases. The V gene's germline CDR1 is LGHNT and CDR2 FRNRAP. The CDR3 runs to 13 residues. V trimming: 5 bases; J trimming: 5 bases; junction bases outside the gene matches: 3. DNA for the CDR3: TGTGCTAGTGGTCCCGCGGGGGGGGAGACCCAGTACTTC. It encodes CASGPAGGETQYF.

This chain links TRBV1 with TRBJ1-5. TRBV1 is labeled a pseudogene. This CDR3 contains 15 residues. This chain's CDR3 is CTSSGWRVGNQPQHF. The CDR3, as DNA: TGCACCAGCAGCGGTTGGAGGGTTGGCAATCAGCCCCAGCATTTT.

This clone was detected a few times. The V call is TRBV4-3, the J call TRBJ1-2, with D maybe TRBD1 (5 bases). Trimming removed 1 base from V and 3 bases from J, with 9 bases in between. CDR1 and CDR2 from the germline V gene are LGHNA and YSLEER. The CDR3 length is 14 residues. The CDR3 nucleotides are TGCGCCAGCAGCCAAGGCGGGACCTACTATGGCTACACCTTC. Its protein is CASSQGGTYYGYTF.

The chain recombines TRBV5-1 with TRBJ2-2; 10 bases align to TRBD2. In germline, CDR1 is SGHRS, CDR2 YFSETQ. Germline trimming cut 0 bases from V and 5 bases from J; bases unmatched to any gene: 10. The CDR3 loop spans 18 amino acids. The CDR3 sequence is CASSLAPSGGPNTGELFF. In DNA form, the CDR3 reads TGCGCCAGCAGCTTGGCGCCTAGCGGGGGCCCTAATACCGGGGAGCTGTTTTTT.

This clone was seen just once. V is TRBV29-1 and J is TRBJ1-2; D is perhaps TRBD1 (5 bases). The V gene lost 7 bases and the J gene lost 5 bases, with 11 bases spanning the gap. The CDR3 contains 11 residues. Germline CDR1 reads SQVTM; CDR2 reads ANQGSEA. Here the CDR3 reads CSAGGTYGYTF. CDR3 DNA: TGCAGCGCTGGGGGGACGTATGGCTACACCTTC.

This chain's CDR3 is CASSLGGTGGSPLHF. The CDR3 coding sequence is TGTGCCAGCAGTTTAGGAGGGACAGGGGGTTCACCCCTCCACTTT. This chain connects TRBV28 to TRBJ1-6, with 11 nucleotides matching TRBD1. Trimming removed 2 bases from V and 9 bases from J; junction bases left unmatched: 3. CDR3 length equals 15 residues. From germline, CDR1 is MDHEN and CDR2 SYDVKM.

In its sample, this clone was seen once. The V gene is TRBV11-2, the J gene TRBJ1-2; 8 bases are a match to TRBD1. The CDR3 length is 15 residues. Germline V gene sequence: CDR1 SGHAT, CDR2 FQNNGV. Trimming removed 1 base from V and 4 bases from J; junction bases left unmatched: 5. CDR3 in amino acids: CASSLVLTGAYGYTF. As DNA, the CDR3 is TGTGCCAGCAGCTTAGTCCTGACAGGGGCCTATGGCTACACCTTC. The full variable domain, with the rest looked up from reference TRBV11-2 and TRBJ1-2, is EAGVAQSPRYKIIEKRQSVAFWCNPISGHATLYWYQQILGQGPKLLIQFQNNGVVDDSQLPKDRFSAERLKGVDSTLKIQPAKLEDSAVYLCASSLVLTGAYGYTFGSGTRLTVV.

This sequence joins TRBV28 and TRBJ2-7; the match to TRBD1 covers 7 bases. Germline CDR1 MDHEN, CDR2 SYDVKM. J gave up 5 bases and V 10 bases, and 5 bases lay outside the gene matches. The CDR3 has 11 amino acids. CDR3 DNA sequence: TGTGCCATCCAGGGGGTCCACGAGCAGTACTTC. Protein product: CAIQGVHEQYF.

V usage is TRBV29-1 and J usage is TRBJ1-1, with TRBD1 matching 11 bases. The CDR3 is 14 amino acids. Germline CDR1 and CDR2: SQVTM and ANQGSEA. The J segment lost 3 bases and the V segment lost 3 bases, leaving 3 bases of the junction unmatched. The CDR3 is CSVEGDRGDTEAFF. The DNA for the CDR3 is TGCAGCGTTGAGGGGGACAGGGGGGACACTGAAGCTTTCTTT.

This clone has just one count. This chain uses TRBV19 with TRBJ1-1; 7 nucleotides align to TRBD1. Germline CDR1 reads LNHDA; CDR2 reads SQIVND (reference sequence). The CDR3 length is 14 residues. The ends lost 5 bases at V and 3 bases at J; junction bases unmatched: 6. The CDR3 DNA is TGTGCCAGTAGTGCGACAGGGATGGACACTGAAGCTTTCTTT. It is translated as CASSATGMDTEAFF.

The chain carries TRBV27 and TRBJ1-5, with D hard to call. CDR1 is MNHEY, CDR2 SMNVEV, per germline (reference sequence). Trimming pared 1 base from V and 8 bases from J, leaving 9 bases between. The CDR3 is 13 amino acids. The CDR3 DNA follows: TGTGCCAGCAGTTTATGGTACGGGGAGCCCCAGCATTTT. Its protein product is CASSLWYGEPQHF.

The CDR3 reads CASNPGMNTEAFF. CDR3 sequence (DNA): TGCGCCAGCAACCCTGGCATGAACACTGAAGCTTTCTTT. The genes are TRBV5-1 and TRBJ1-1; D is undetermined. The germline gives CDR1 SGHRS, CDR2 YFSETQ. The CDR3 is made up of 13 amino acids. V lost 6 bases and J lost 0, with 9 bases in between.

The chain joins TRBV7-9 to TRBJ1-2; tentative D call: TRBD1 (5 bases). The CDR3 spans 12 residues. The V end lost 8 bases, the J end lost 4 bases, and 11 bases lay between the germline ends. The germline CDR1 and CDR2 sequences are SEHNR and FQNEAQ (reference sequence). The CDR3 DNA follows: TGTGCCAGCGGACAAGGCATCTATGGCTACACCTTC. It translates to CASGQGIYGYTF.

The chain combines TRBV5-1 with TRBJ1-3; perhaps TRBD1 as D (6 bases). Trimming left V 3 bases short and J 1 base short, with 11 bases between. The CDR3 is 15 amino acids. CDR1 and CDR2 from the germline V gene are SGHRS and YFSETQ. CDR3 residues: CASSSQGGSGNTIYF. CDR3 DNA: TGCGCCAGCAGCTCCCAAGGGGGATCTGGAAACACCATATATTTT.

This rearrangement joins TRBV3-1 (or the pseudogene TRBV3-2) to TRBJ1-2; no definite D call. Germline CDR1 LGHDT, CDR2 YNNKEL (reference sequence). V was clipped by 0 bases and J by 4 bases, with 9 bases between them. CDR3 length: 14 amino acids. CDR3 sequence: CASSQDRGSYGYTF. DNA of the CDR3: TGTGCCAGCAGCCAAGATAGAGGTTCCTATGGCTACACCTTC.

The rearrangement links TRBV3-1 (or the pseudogene TRBV3-2) to TRBJ2-7; possibly TRBD2 for D (7 bases). The V and J ends lost 1 base and 2 bases respectively, with 18 bases between them. This CDR3 is 17 amino acids long. Germline V lookup: CDR1 LGHDT, CDR2 YNNKEL (reference sequence). The CDR3 bases are TGTGCCAGCAGCCAAGTTTGGGGGGGCTCTTGGACCTACGAGCAGTACTTC. Its translation is CASSQVWGGSWTYEQYF.

The count of this clone is one. The CDR3 nucleotides read TGCGCCAGCAGCCAGAGACAGGGGTATGGCTACACCTTC. Translated, it gives CASSQRQGYGYTF. This chain uses TRBV4-3 with TRBJ1-2, with 8 bases fitting TRBD1. The germline V gene encodes CDR1 LGHNA and CDR2 YSLEER. The V gene end was trimmed by 3 bases and the J gene end by 5 bases; junction bases not matched to a gene: 2. The CDR3 is made up of 13 amino acids.

The genes are TRBV30 and TRBJ1-4; D is undetermined. Germline assignment: CDR1 GTSNPN and CDR2 SVGIG (reference sequence). This CDR3 has 13 residues. V was trimmed by 2 bases and J by 2 bases, leaving 6 bases between them. The CDR3 DNA is TGTGCCTGGAGTCCCCAGACTAATGAAAAACTGTTTTTT. Protein: CAWSPQTNEKLFF. The whole variable domain, filled in from reference TRBV30 and TRBJ1-4, reads SQTIHQWPATLVQPVGSPLSLECTVEGTSNPNLYWYRQAAGRGLQLLFYSVGIGQISSEVPQNLSASRPQDRQFILSSKKLLLSDSGFYLCAWSPQTNEKLFFGSGTQLSVL.

The chain recombines TRBV24-1 with TRBJ2-6, with 7 bases that match TRBD1. The germline CDR1 and CDR2 sequences are KGHDR and SFDVKD. This CDR3 is built from 17 residues. V was pared by 10 bases and J by 1 base, with 12 bases of the junction left unmatched. CDR3 loop: CATRGGQEGSGANVLTF. As DNA, the CDR3 is TGTGCCACAAGAGGAGGACAGGAAGGATCTGGGGCCAACGTCCTGACTTTC.

The gene calls are TRBV12-3 or TRBV12-4 and TRBJ2-5; TRBD1 might be the D (8 bases). V lost 6 bases, J lost 7 bases, and 12 bases lay in between. The CDR3 runs to 12 residues. The CDR3: CASRTGEGTQYF. The CDR3 bases are TGTGCCAGCAGGACAGGGGAGGGGACCCAGTACTTC.

The rearrangement joins TRBV9 to TRBJ2-3; D is uncertain. Per the germline V gene, CDR1 is SGDLS and CDR2 is YYNGEE. The V and J ends lost 4 bases and 0 bases respectively, with 9 bases between them. This CDR3 has 14 residues. CDR3 amino acids: CASSPGASTDTQYF. CDR3 DNA sequence: TGTGCCAGCAGCCCAGGCGCGAGCACAGATACGCAGTATTTT.

The CDR3 DNA is TGTGCCAGCTCACCCACAAGCACTGAAGCTTTCTTT. Translating it yields CASSPTSTEAFF. V gene TRBV18 combines with J gene TRBJ1-1, with unresolved D. Germline-derived CDR1 and CDR2 are KGHSH and LQKENI. V shed 3 bases and J shed 4 bases, with 6 bases lying between them. CDR3 size: 12 residues.